Each of the 31 T cell receptor beta chains below was sequenced from the same sample in a study of Graves' ophthalmopathy and Graves' hyperthyroidism. Amplification of TCR beta CDR3 regions used RNA transcripts. RT-PCR was first run with HTBI primers, then multiplex PCR in a second round. MiXCR was run by TCRdb on the multiplex PCR reads, yielding one entry per CDR3 protein. The sample records 40,000 or so distinct CDR3 sequences, about 50% being singletons. The sequenced sample consisted of peripheral blood. Receptor source: an adult woman with stable Graves' hyperthyroidism.

CDR3 in amino acids: CASSVWTGGDYGYTF. The CDR3 DNA follows: TGCGCCAGCAGCGTTTGGACAGGGGGCGACTATGGCTACACCTTC. J is TRBJ1-2 and V is TRBV5-1, with 11 bases that match TRBD1. Germline loops: CDR1 SGHRS, CDR2 YFSETQ. CDR3 size: 15 residues. J was trimmed by 3 bases and V by 4 bases; bases with no gene match: 5. Together with reference TRBV5-1 and TRBJ1-2, the CDR3 gives the full variable domain: KAGVTQTPRYLIKTRGQQVTLSCSPISGHRSVSWYQQTPGQGLQFLFEYFSETQRNKGNFPGRFSGRQFSNSRSEMNVSTLELGDSALYLCASSVWTGGDYGYTFGSGTRLTVV.

In its sample, this clonotype was seen many times. The chain is built from TRBV18 and TRBJ2-7; D remains ambiguous. Trimming pared 3 bases from V and 1 base from J, leaving 4 bases between. The CDR3 has 12 amino acids. Germline CDR1 KGHSH, CDR2 LQKENI. CDR3 loop: CASSPGSYEQYF. The CDR3 DNA reads TGTGCCAGCTCACCGGGATCCTACGAGCAGTACTTC. Filled out from reference TRBV18 and TRBJ2-7, the complete variable domain reads NAGVMQNPRHLVRRRGQEARLRCSPMKGHSHVYWYRQLPEEGLKFMVYLQKENIIDESGMPKERFSAEFPKEGPSILRIQQVVRGDSAAYFCASSPGSYEQYFGPGTRLTVT.

The rearrangement uses TRBV7-6 and TRBJ2-5, with 12 bases matching TRBD2. The CDR3 is 16 amino acids. V shed 0 bases, J shed 4 bases, and the junction held 3 bases outside the gene matches. The germline gives CDR1 SGHVS, CDR2 FNYEAQ. The CDR3 loop reads CASSLASSGRVETQYF. In DNA, the CDR3 is TGTGCCAGCAGCTTAGCGTCTAGCGGGAGGGTAGAGACCCAGTACTTC.

This clonotype appeared many times. V gene TRBV5-1 combines with J gene TRBJ2-6; D is ambiguous. In germline, CDR1 is SGHRS, CDR2 YFSETQ. V was clipped by 2 bases and J by 2 bases, with 20 bases between them. The length of the CDR3 is 19 residues. CDR3 in DNA: TGCGCCAGCAGCTTTATCAAGTGGACGTCCCGACCTGGGGCCAACGTCCTGACTTTC. Its protein is CASSFIKWTSRPGANVLTF.

This rearrangement joins TRBV6-5 to TRBJ2-5; 7 nucleotides line up with TRBD2. The CDR3 is made up of 13 amino acids. V gave up 2 bases and J gave up 4 bases; unmatched junction bases: 1. Germline assignment: CDR1 MNHEY and CDR2 SVGAGI. The CDR3: CASSYGRAETQYF. The CDR3 region has the DNA TGTGCCAGCAGTTACGGGAGGGCAGAGACCCAGTACTTC.

This clonotype was counted many times. The chain carries TRBV20-1 and TRBJ2-7; TRBD2 matches 10 bases. The germline V gene has CDR1 DFQATT and CDR2 SNEGSKA (reference sequence). The CDR3 has 14 amino acids. Trimming took 1 base from V and 3 from J; bases not matched to a gene: 3. This CDR3 reads CSARVSGRDYEQYF. Written as DNA, the CDR3 is TGCAGTGCTAGAGTAAGCGGGAGGGACTACGAGCAGTACTTC.

The CDR3 region is CASTPGGRYSNQPQHF. The CDR3 DNA follows: TGTGCCAGCACTCCGGGGGGACGGTATAGCAATCAGCCCCAGCATTTT. The chain couples TRBV5-5 to TRBJ1-5; tentatively, D is TRBD1 (5 bases). This CDR3 is built from 16 residues. V was clipped by 6 bases and J by 0 bases, with 16 bases between them. Germline V gene data show CDR1 as SGHKS and CDR2 as YYEKEE (reference sequence).

This clonotype was seen at least ten times. The chain joins TRBV7-3 to TRBJ1-2; possibly TRBD1 for D (5 bases). The germline V and J ends were trimmed by 0 bases and 8 bases, with 13 bases remaining between them. The CDR3 runs to 14 residues. In germline, CDR1 is SGHTA, CDR2 FQGTGA. DNA for the CDR3: TGTGCCAGCAGCTTAACCCCGGGAAGGGGCGGCTACACCTTC. Residues: CASSLTPGRGGYTF.

The chain has TRBV30 and TRBJ1-1, with TRBD1 matching 7 bases. Trimming removed 1 base from V and 5 bases from J; junction bases left unmatched: 10. Looked up from germline, CDR1 is GTSNPN and CDR2 is SVGIG (reference sequence). The CDR3 extends over 15 amino acids. CDR3 nucleotides: TGTGCCTGGAGTGCCCCTGACAGGGTTGGGACTGAAGCTTTCTTT. This gives the protein CAWSAPDRVGTEAFF.

The genes are TRBV7-8 and TRBJ1-4; 9 bases line up with TRBD1. V lost 5 bases and J lost 8; bases outside the gene matches: 6. The CDR3 consists of 14 residues. Looked up from germline, CDR1 is SGHVS and CDR2 is FQNEAQ. The CDR3 here is CASSQQGAKEKLFF. The CDR3 DNA is TGTGCCAGCAGCCAACAGGGGGCGAAGGAAAAACTGTTTTTT. The entire variable domain, with the rest obtained from reference TRBV7-8 and TRBJ1-4, is as follows: GAGVSQSPRYKVAKRGQDVALRCDPISGHVSLFWYQQALGQGPEFLTYFQNEAQLDKSGLPSDRFFAERPEGSVSTLKIQRTQQEDSAVYLCASSQQGAKEKLFFGSGTQLSVL.

This clonotype is deemed medium-sized. J is TRBJ1-2 and V is TRBV5-1; maybe TRBD1 (6 bases). Trimming left V 4 bases short and J 6 bases short, with 10 bases between. The CDR3 is made up of 12 amino acids. CDR1 is SGHRS and CDR2 is YFSETQ in the germline V gene. As DNA, the CDR3 is TGCGCCAGCAGCAGCTACAGGGATGGCTACACCTTC. It yields the protein CASSSYRDGYTF.

This clonotype was seen many times. One end of the junction does not line up with germline, which may come from a read error. The chain has TRBV2 and TRBJ1-5, with D tentatively TRBD1 (6 bases). CDR1 and CDR2 (germline): SNHLY, FYNNEI. The CDR3 sequence is 14 residues long. The CDR3 DNA reads TGTGCCGGCAGCACCGGGACAAGCAATCAGCCCCAGCATTTT. Protein: CAGSTGTSNQPQHF.

J is TRBJ2-7 and V is TRBV14, with 8 bases identical to TRBD1. CDR1 is SGHDN, CDR2 FVKESK, per germline. With V trimmed by 6 bases and J by 6 bases, 7 bases remained unmatched. The CDR3 totals 13 residues. CDR3 in DNA: TGTGCCAGCAGTTTGGACAGGGTCAGCGAGCAGTACTTC. Its translation is CASSLDRVSEQYF.

This clonotype was seen at least ten times. V gene TRBV5-1 combines with J gene TRBJ2-7, with D unresolved. The CDR3 is 16 amino acids. Germline-derived CDR1 and CDR2 are SGHRS and YFSETQ. Deletions cut 0 bases from V and 2 bases from J, with 15 bases between. The CDR3 loop reads CASSLASLGSPYEQYF. The CDR3, as DNA: TGCGCCAGCAGCTTGGCCTCGTTAGGGTCCCCCTACGAGCAGTACTTC.

With respect to this clonotype: A read error may be the cause here, since a much bigger clone is one base away. CDR3 in amino acids: CASSADRVKQYF. The CDR3 coding sequence is TGTGCCAGCAGCGCGGACAGGGTGAAGCAGTACTTC. The chain recombines TRBV7-2 with TRBJ2-7, with 8 bases identical to TRBD1. The CDR3 contains 12 residues. V lost 5 bases to trimming and J lost 8 bases; unmatched junction nucleotides: 5. Germline lookup yields CDR1 SGHTA and CDR2 FQGNSA.

The chain uses TRBV20-1 and TRBJ1-5; the match to TRBD1 covers 10 bases. CDR1 and CDR2 (germline): DFQATT, SNEGSKA (reference sequence). Losses at the gene ends were 6 bases for V and 6 bases for J; bases not matched to a gene: 8. The length of the CDR3 is 14 residues. In DNA, the CDR3 is TGCAGTGCCCGCCCGGGACAGGGGAGTCAGCCCCAGCATTTT. Protein sequence: CSARPGQGSQPQHF.

The V gene is TRBV15, the J gene TRBJ1-6, with unresolved D. V was shortened by 1 base and J by 15 bases, with 13 bases between the two germline ends. CDR1 and CDR2 from the germline V gene are LNHNV and YYDKDF (reference sequence). The CDR3 contains 13 residues. CDR3 sequence: CATSRGYNGDLHF. In DNA, the CDR3 is TGTGCCACCAGCAGAGGCTACAACGGGGACCTCCACTTT.

This clonotype occurred many times. The chain couples TRBV11-2 to TRBJ1-3; D call uncertain. The V end was cut by 5 bases, the J end by 2 bases, with 4 bases between. The CDR3 runs 12 residues. Germline CDR1 SGHAT, CDR2 FQNNGV. This chain's CDR3 is CASSPTGNTIYF. CDR3 nucleotides: TGTGCCAGCAGCCCCACTGGAAACACCATATATTTT. Combining the CDR3 with reference TRBV11-2 and TRBJ1-3 gives the whole variable domain EAGVAQSPRYKIIEKRQSVAFWCNPISGHATLYWYQQILGQGPKLLIQFQNNGVVDDSQLPKDRFSAERLKGVDSTLKIQPAKLEDSAVYLCASSPTGNTIYFGEGSWLTVV.

V gene TRBV10-3 combines with J gene TRBJ2-7, with D perhaps given as TRBD1 or TRBD2 (5 bases each). The CDR3 is 16 amino acids. Trimming cost V 6 bases and J 3 bases, with 21 bases left between them. Germline V gene lookup returns CDR1 ENHRY and CDR2 SYGVKD. The CDR3 DNA is TGTGCCATCAGCCGCTTGGGGAGACAGCGGTACTACGAGCAGTACTTC. Translating gives CAISRLGRQRYYEQYF.

In this sample, this clonotype turned up once. This sequence may be a read error, since a much larger clone differs from it by one base. CDR3 protein: CGATTGWDYNEQFF. Written as DNA, the CDR3 is TGCGGCGCTACGACAGGGTGGGACTACAATGAGCAGTTCTTC. The chain links TRBV29-1 to TRBJ2-1, with TRBD1 matching 7 bases. The CDR3 totals 14 residues. CDR1 SQVTM and CDR2 ANQGSEA come from the germline V gene.

The V gene is TRBV7-2, the J gene TRBJ1-2; 9 bases map to TRBD1. This CDR3 is 15 amino acids long. Trimming took 5 bases from V and 6 from J; bases not matched to a gene: 10. Germline-derived CDR1 and CDR2 are SGHTA and FQGNSA. CDR3 in amino acids: CASSPPGTGRDGYTF. The CDR3 nucleotides are TGTGCCAGCAGCCCCCCCGGGACAGGGAGGGATGGCTACACCTTC.

The chain has TRBV20-1 and TRBJ2-5, with 11 bases fitting TRBD1. Per the germline V gene, CDR1 is DFQATT and CDR2 is SNEGSKA (reference sequence). Germline trimming cut 6 bases from V and 4 bases from J; bases unmatched to any gene: 7. The CDR3 runs 14 residues. CDR3 region: CSANEGTGGETQYF. The CDR3 bases are TGCAGTGCCAACGAAGGGACAGGGGGAGAGACCCAGTACTTC.

This clonotype was detected many times. V is TRBV29-1 and J is TRBJ2-2; D ambiguous. The CDR3 runs 12 residues. Germline V CDR1 and CDR2: SQVTM, ANQGSEA. Trimming removed 3 bases from V and 6 bases from J, with 8 bases in between. CDR3 nucleotide sequence: TGCAGCGTTGATACCGGGCCCGGGGAGCTGTTTTTT. Protein: CSVDTGPGELFF.

The chain couples TRBV6-5 to TRBJ1-5, with 9 bases matching TRBD1. The CDR3 covers 18 residues. CDR1 and CDR2 (germline): MNHEY, SVGAGI. Germline trimming cut 5 bases from V and 0 bases from J; bases unmatched to any gene: 11. The CDR3: CASSEQGARQVSNQPQHF. CDR3 nucleotides: TGTGCCAGCAGTGAACAGGGGGCCCGACAGGTTAGCAATCAGCCCCAGCATTTT.

The sample holds many counts of this clonotype. The chain is built from TRBV4-1 and TRBJ1-1; D gene unclear. Trimming shortened V by 4 bases and J by 1 base, and 13 bases separated the two germline ends. Per the germline V gene, CDR1 is MGHRA and CDR2 is YSYEKL. The CDR3 is 15 residues long. The CDR3 DNA is TGCGCCAGCAGCCCCCAGCGGGGTTCGAACACTGAAGCTTTCTTT. Its protein is CASSPQRGSNTEAFF.

This clonotype occurred many times. The chain links TRBV18 to TRBJ1-2, with TRBD1 matching 12 bases. The CDR3 is made up of 15 amino acids. The V segment lost 0 bases and the J segment 8 bases; nucleotides outside the gene matches: 4. The germline CDR1 and CDR2 sequences are KGHSH and LQKENI. The CDR3 DNA is TGTGCCAGCTCACCACCGGGACAGGGGGCGGAGGGCTACACCTTC. It translates to CASSPPGQGAEGYTF.

This clonotype was recorded many times. A much larger clonotype is one base distant, so this may be a read error. The rearrangement uses TRBV29-1 and TRBJ1-5, with no clear D. CDR3 length: 14 amino acids. Germline assignment: CDR1 SQVTM and CDR2 ANQGSEA. This chain's CDR3 is CSATVTGENQPPHF. The DNA of the CDR3 is TGCAGCGCCACTGTTACCGGGGAAAATCAGCCCCCGCATTTT.

This clonotype was seen ten or more times. The V and J genes are TRBV6-5 and TRBJ2-7; TRBD1 might be the D (6 bases). Germline loops: CDR1 MNHEY, CDR2 SVGAGI. V lost 5 bases to trimming and J lost 4 bases, with 15 bases between them. The CDR3 covers 14 residues. This chain's CDR3 is CASSLGDTPYEQYF. The CDR3 coding sequence is TGTGCCAGCAGTCTCGGGGACACCCCGTACGAGCAGTACTTC.

In the case of this clonotype: No conserved phenylalanine or tryptophan ends this CDR3, so it is likely a read error. Because the CDR3's place on the DNA is in doubt, the DNA is left out and the CDR3 is given as listed by TCRdb. The CDR3 spells CASSFPGAPEALL. The gene calls are TRBV7-2 and TRBJ1-1; the table's D call of TRBD1 was not tested on the DNA. The CDR3 is 13 amino acids long, termini counted. CDR1 SGHTA and CDR2 FQGNSA come from the germline V gene.

In its sample, this clonotype was seen many times. The chain couples TRBV24-1 to TRBJ2-2, with TRBD1 matching 7 bases. V trimming: 4 bases; J trimming: 6 bases; junction bases outside the gene matches: 7. The CDR3 length is 15 residues. The germline V gene encodes CDR1 KGHDR and CDR2 SFDVKD. The CDR3 is CATSDSTGLAGELFF. The CDR3 nucleotides read TGTGCCACCAGTGACTCGACAGGGTTGGCCGGGGAGCTGTTTTTT.

This clonotype came up many times. The chain has TRBV5-1 and TRBJ1-1; D ambiguous. This CDR3 comprises 12 residues. Trimming pared 3 bases from V and 6 bases from J, leaving 9 bases between. In germline, CDR1 is SGHRS, CDR2 YFSETQ. The CDR3 DNA follows: TGCGCCAGCAGCTCGGAGGGCTCTGAAGCTTTCTTT. Translated, it gives CASSSEGSEAFF.